These 7 T cell receptor beta chains share one sample of origin, sequenced in a study of cytomegalovirus exposure and HLA in healthy donors. The PCR was carried out with 60 Vbeta primers and 13 Jbeta primers. Sequencing was performed with immunoSEQ multiplex PCR; in TCRdb, only in-frame clones are kept and a portion is missing. The record lists around 140,000 clones, of which the ten most abundant hold 2% to 2.5%. Sequencing used PBMCs. These receptor sequences come from a woman between 18 and 30 years old in good health and CMV-seronegative.

V usage is TRBV5-1 and J usage is TRBJ2-3; 10 bases fit TRBD1. Germline V CDR1 and CDR2: SGHRS, YFSETQ. Trimming at V came to 1 base and at J to 4 bases, leaving 9 bases not matched to a gene. This CDR3 region has 17 residues. The CDR3 bases are TGCGCCAGCAGCTTGACGTGGACAGGGGGGGGCCCAGATACGCAGTATTTT. Translated: CASSLTWTGGGPDTQYF.

The chain links TRBV19 to TRBJ1-1; a possible D gene is TRBD1 (6 bases). The germline V and J ends were trimmed by 5 bases and 3 bases, with 13 bases remaining between them. Germline values: CDR1 LNHDA, CDR2 SQIVND (reference sequence). CDR3 length: 14 amino acids. The CDR3 DNA is TGTGCCAGTAGTTCACCGGACAGTTACACTGAAGCTTTCTTT. Residues: CASSSPDSYTEAFF.

Written as DNA, the CDR3 is TGTGCCAGCAGCCCAACTTCTAGCACAGATACGCAGTATTTT. The encoded protein is CASSPTSSTDTQYF. The chain employs TRBV7-2 and TRBJ2-3; D unclear. CDR1 is SGHTA, CDR2 FQGNSA, per germline. The CDR3 contains 14 residues. V lost 5 bases and J lost 0, with 9 bases in between.

This chain joins TRBV27 and TRBJ1-5; tentative D call: TRBD1 (6 bases). This CDR3 spans 18 amino acids. The germline V and J ends were trimmed by 5 bases and 3 bases, with 23 bases remaining between them. Per germline, CDR1 MNHEY and CDR2 SMNVEV (reference sequence). The CDR3 loop reads CASSPSRGRGSSNQPQHF. CDR3 in DNA: TGTGCCAGCAGTCCTTCAAGAGGCAGGGGATCTTCCAATCAGCCCCAGCATTTT.

This sequence joins TRBV27 and TRBJ2-7; weak D call: TRBD1 (6 bases). V was pared by 3 bases and J by 7 bases, with 13 bases between. CDR1 and CDR2 from the germline V gene are MNHEY and SMNVEV (reference sequence). The CDR3 has 13 residues. The CDR3 spells CASSFSRGWEQYV. CDR3 nucleotide sequence: TGTGCCAGCAGTTTCTCCAGGGGTTGGGAGCAGTACGTC.

The chain carries TRBV9 and TRBJ2-3; a weak D match, TRBD2 (7 bases). V was shortened by 3 bases and J by 5 bases, with 13 bases between the two germline ends. The V gene's germline CDR1 is SGDLS and CDR2 YYNGEE. The length of the CDR3 is 14 residues. CDR3 DNA: TGTGCCAGCAGCGAGGGGGGGGGTGGAGATACGCAGTATTTT. Protein sequence: CASSEGGGGDTQYF.

The V and J genes are TRBV11-2 and TRBJ2-5; the D is unclear. This CDR3 is 13 amino acids long. Germline V gene sequence: CDR1 SGHAT, CDR2 FQNNGV. Trimming removed 1 base from V and 2 bases from J, with 5 bases in between. DNA for the CDR3: TGTGCCAGCAGCTTAGTCCAGCAAGAGACCCAGTACTTC. This encodes CASSLVQQETQYF.